This paragraph reports one T cell receptor beta chain. Its target is not known. The PCR employed 60 Vbeta primers together with 13 Jbeta primers. Produced via immunoSEQ multiplex PCR; TCRdb's table is partial and in-frame only. The data show approximately 120,000 clones, with around four fifths seen just once and approximately 10% held by the top ten. This sample stems from a study of cytomegalovirus exposure and HLA in healthy donors. Findings of the study overall: Earlier analysis yielded a pattern in which most TCR beta V segments were productive about 90% or about 30% of the time.

Deletions cut 4 bases from V and 5 bases from J, with 14 bases between. Germline CDR1 SGHVS, CDR2 FNYEAQ. The CDR3 is 14 amino acids. The J gene is TRBJ1-2, the V gene TRBV7-6; D gene uncertain. Sequenced input: PBMCs. The TCR comes from a man between 25 and 39 years old in good health and CMV-seropositive. In DNA, the CDR3 is TGTGCCAGCAGCTCACTGTCGGGTTCATATGGCTACACCTTC. Translating it yields CASSSLSGSYGYTF.